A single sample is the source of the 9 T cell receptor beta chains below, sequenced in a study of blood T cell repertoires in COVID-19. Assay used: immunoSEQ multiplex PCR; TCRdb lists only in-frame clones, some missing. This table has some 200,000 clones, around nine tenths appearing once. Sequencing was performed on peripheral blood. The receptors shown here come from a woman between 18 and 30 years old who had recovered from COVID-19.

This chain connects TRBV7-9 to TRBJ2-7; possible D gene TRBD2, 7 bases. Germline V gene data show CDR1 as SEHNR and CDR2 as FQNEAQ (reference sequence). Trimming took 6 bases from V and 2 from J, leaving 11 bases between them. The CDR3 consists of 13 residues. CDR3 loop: CASRAGAAYEQYF. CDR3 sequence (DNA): TGTGCCAGCAGGGCGGGGGCGGCCTACGAGCAGTACTTC.

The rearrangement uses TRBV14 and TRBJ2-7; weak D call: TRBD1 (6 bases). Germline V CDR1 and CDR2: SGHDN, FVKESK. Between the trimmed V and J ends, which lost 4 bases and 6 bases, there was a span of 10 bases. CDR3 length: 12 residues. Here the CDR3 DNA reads TGTGCCAGCAGCCCACAGGGATTCGAGCAGTACTTC. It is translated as CASSPQGFEQYF.

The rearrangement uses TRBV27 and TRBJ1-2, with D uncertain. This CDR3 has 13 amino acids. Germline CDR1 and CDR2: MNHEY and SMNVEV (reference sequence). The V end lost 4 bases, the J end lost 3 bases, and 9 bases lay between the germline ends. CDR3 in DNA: TGTGCCAGCAGTTGGTCAGTGGACTATGGCTACACCTTC. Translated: CASSWSVDYGYTF.

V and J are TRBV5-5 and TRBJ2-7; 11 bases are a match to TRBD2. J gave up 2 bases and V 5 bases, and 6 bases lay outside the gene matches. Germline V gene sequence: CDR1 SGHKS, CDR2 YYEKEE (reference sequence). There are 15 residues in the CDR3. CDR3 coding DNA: TGTGCCAGCAGTGCTTCGGGACTAGCGGCCTACGAGCAGTACTTC. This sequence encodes CASSASGLAAYEQYF.

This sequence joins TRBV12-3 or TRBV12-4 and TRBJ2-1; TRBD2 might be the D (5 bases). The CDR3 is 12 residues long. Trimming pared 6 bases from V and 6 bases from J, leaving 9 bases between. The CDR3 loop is CASSRLSNEQFF. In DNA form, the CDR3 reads TGTGCCAGCAGCCGACTATCCAATGAGCAGTTCTTC.

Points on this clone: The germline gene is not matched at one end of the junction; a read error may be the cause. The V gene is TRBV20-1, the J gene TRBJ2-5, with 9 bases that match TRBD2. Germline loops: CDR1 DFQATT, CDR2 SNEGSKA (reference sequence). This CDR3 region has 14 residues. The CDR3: CGASTSGPQETQYF. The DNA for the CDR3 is TGCGGTGCCAGTACTAGCGGGCCCCAAGAGACCCAGTACTTC.

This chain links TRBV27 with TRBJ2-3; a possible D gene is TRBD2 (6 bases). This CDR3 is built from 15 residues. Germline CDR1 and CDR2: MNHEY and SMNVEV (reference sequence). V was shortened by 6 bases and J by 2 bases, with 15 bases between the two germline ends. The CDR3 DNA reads TGTGCCAGCAGCTCCCGGCGCGGGGCCACAGATACGCAGTATTTT. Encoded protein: CASSSRRGATDTQYF.

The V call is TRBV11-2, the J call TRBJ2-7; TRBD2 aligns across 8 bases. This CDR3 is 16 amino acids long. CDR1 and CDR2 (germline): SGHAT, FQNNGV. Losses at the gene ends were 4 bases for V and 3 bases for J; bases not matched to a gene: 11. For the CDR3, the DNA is TGTGCCAGCAGCTCCAGTTCAACCAGCGGGAGCTACGAGCAGTACTTC. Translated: CASSSSSTSGSYEQYF. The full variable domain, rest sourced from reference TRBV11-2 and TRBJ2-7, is EAGVAQSPRYKIIEKRQSVAFWCNPISGHATLYWYQQILGQGPKLLIQFQNNGVVDDSQLPKDRFSAERLKGVDSTLKIQPAKLEDSAVYLCASSSSSTSGSYEQYFGPGTRLTVT.

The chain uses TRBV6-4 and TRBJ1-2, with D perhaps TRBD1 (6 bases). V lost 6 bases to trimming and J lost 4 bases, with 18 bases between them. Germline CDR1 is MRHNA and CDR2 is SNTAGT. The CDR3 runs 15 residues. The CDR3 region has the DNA TGTGCCAGCAGCCCAAACAGGGTAGTTGGCTATGGCTACACCTTC. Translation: CASSPNRVVGYGYTF.